The TCR beta chain under discussion was sequenced for a study of naive and memory T cell subsets. At least ten counts were recorded for this clonotype. Its target is not known. Findings and caveats of the study: TCR transcript changes with activation or differentiation may affect this RNA method.

Ligated cDNA underwent four rounds of PCR with nested alpha and beta constant region primers and SP2. Via MiXCR, TCRdb re-called the UMI-ligation and nested PCR reads, giving one row per CDR3 protein. The profile shows approximately 30,000 distinct CDR3 sequences, 5.2% of them singletons. A UMI-containing oligonucleotide was joined by 3' ligation to the TCR cDNA template. Whole-blood samples were 2.5 to 3 ml of peripheral blood from healthy adult volunteers. Input was roughly 1 to 1000 ng of DNase-treated total RNA without cell sorting. Germline V lookup: CDR1 DFQATT, CDR2 SNEGSKA (reference sequence). There are 14 residues in the CDR3. The J segment lost 3 bases and the V segment lost 5 bases, leaving 7 bases of the junction unmatched.

The sequenced material came from blood. The sequence was collected from an adult in good health. The chain employs TRBV20-1 and TRBJ1-5; 7 nucleotides line up with TRBD1. The DNA for the CDR3 is TGCAGTGCTTCGGACAGGAGATACAATCAGCCCCAGCATTTT. This sequence encodes CSASDRRYNQPQHF.